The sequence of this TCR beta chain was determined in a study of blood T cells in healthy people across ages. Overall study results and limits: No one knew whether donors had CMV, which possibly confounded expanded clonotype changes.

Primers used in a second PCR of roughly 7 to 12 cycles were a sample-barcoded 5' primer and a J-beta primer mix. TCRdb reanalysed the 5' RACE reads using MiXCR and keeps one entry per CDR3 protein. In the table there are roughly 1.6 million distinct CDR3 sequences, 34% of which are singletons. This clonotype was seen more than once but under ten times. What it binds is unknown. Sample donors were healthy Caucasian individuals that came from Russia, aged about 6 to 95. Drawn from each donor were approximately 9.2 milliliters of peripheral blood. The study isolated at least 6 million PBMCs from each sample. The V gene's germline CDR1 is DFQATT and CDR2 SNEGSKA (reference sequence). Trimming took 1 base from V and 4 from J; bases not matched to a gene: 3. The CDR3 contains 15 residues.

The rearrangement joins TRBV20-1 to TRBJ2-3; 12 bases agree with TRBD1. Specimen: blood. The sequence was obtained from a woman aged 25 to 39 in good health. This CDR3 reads CSARAGTGGADTQYF. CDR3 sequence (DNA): TGCAGTGCTAGAGCCGGGACAGGGGGCGCAGATACGCAGTATTTT.